What follows are 11 T cell receptor beta chains derived from one specimen sequenced in a study of T cell responses to AZD1222 COVID-19 vaccine. Method: immunoSEQ multiplex PCR; TCRdb's copy keeps in-frame clones and lacks some. The sample includes about 140,000 clones, approximately 93% of them seen just once. Sequencing used peripheral blood, obtained on day 0 of MenACWY control vaccination. The origin of the receptors is an adult in good health.

The V gene is TRBV5-1, the J gene TRBJ1-4; unclear D gene. V lost 0 bases to trimming and J lost 5 bases, with 11 bases between them. The CDR3 contains 15 residues. Germline CDR1 SGHRS, CDR2 YFSETQ. Written as DNA, the CDR3 is TGCGCCAGCAGCTTGGGTATTCTAGGCAATGAAAAACTGTTTTTT. It specifies CASSLGILGNEKLFF.

The rearrangement joins TRBV5-4 to TRBJ2-7, with TRBD2 matching 10 bases. Germline V gives CDR1 SGHNT, CDR2 YYREEE (reference sequence). The ends lost 1 base at V and 6 bases at J; junction bases unmatched: 7. The CDR3 extends over 15 amino acids. The chain's CDR3 is CASSLRVAGGTEQYF. The CDR3 DNA is TGTGCCAGCAGCTTGAGGGTAGCGGGAGGCACCGAGCAGTACTTC.

As to this clone: At the DNA level, this CDR3 is encoded by other sequences in the same sample as well. V is TRBV20-1 and J is TRBJ1-2; D unclear. Trimming shortened V by 8 bases and J by 2 bases, and 9 bases separated the two germline ends. The V gene's germline CDR1 is DFQATT and CDR2 SNEGSKA (reference sequence). CDR3 length equals 11 residues. CDR3: CSPSVNYGYTF. The CDR3, as DNA: TGCAGTCCTTCAGTGAACTATGGCTACACCTTC.

The gene calls are TRBV6-5 and TRBJ1-1, with no clear D. The CDR3 consists of 14 residues. Germline assignment: CDR1 MNHEY and CDR2 SVGAGI. V lost 7 bases to trimming and J lost 1 base, with 13 bases between them. This CDR3 is CASTLSRENTEAFF. CDR3 DNA: TGTGCCAGCACCCTCTCGAGGGAGAACACTGAAGCTTTCTTT.

The V gene is TRBV7-9, the J gene TRBJ1-3, with D tentatively TRBD1 (5 bases). V gave up 1 base and J gave up 5 bases, with 21 bases separating them. The CDR3 runs 18 residues. CDR1 is SEHNR, CDR2 FQNEAQ, per germline (reference sequence). CDR3 DNA sequence: TGTGCCAGCAGCTTAGGTCAGGGAAAGACCCTGCCGAGAAACACCATATATTTT. Amino acids: CASSLGQGKTLPRNTIYF.

The chain carries TRBV3-1 (or the pseudogene TRBV3-2) and TRBJ2-2; D is uncertain. This CDR3 spans 13 amino acids. Trimming pared 1 base from V and 6 bases from J, leaving 6 bases between. Per germline, CDR1 LGHDT and CDR2 YNNKEL (reference sequence). Here the CDR3 reads CASSQASSGELFF. DNA for the CDR3: TGTGCCAGCAGCCAAGCTTCTTCCGGGGAGCTGTTTTTT.

V and J are TRBV19 and TRBJ1-1; no clear D gene. The CDR3 totals 14 residues. V lost 5 bases to trimming and J lost 2 bases, with 12 bases between them. Germline V gene lookup returns CDR1 LNHDA and CDR2 SQIVND (reference sequence). This chain's CDR3 is CASSPPQKNTEAFF. The CDR3 DNA reads as TGTGCCAGTAGTCCCCCCCAGAAAAACACTGAAGCTTTCTTT.

This chain joins TRBV19 and TRBJ1-2; TRBD1 agrees at 7 bases. With 1 base clipped from V and 7 bases from J, the junction kept 6 bases outside the gene matches. CDR3 length equals 14 residues. Germline assignment: CDR1 LNHDA and CDR2 SQIVND (reference sequence). CDR3 region: CASSIGQGVSGYTF. Here the CDR3 DNA reads TGTGCCAGTAGTATAGGACAGGGAGTGAGTGGCTACACCTTC.

V is TRBV5-8 and J is TRBJ1-2; D is undetermined. The germline V gene has CDR1 SGHTS and CDR2 YDEGEE. The CDR3 totals 15 residues. V shed 0 bases and J shed 0 bases, with 9 bases lying between them. The CDR3 DNA reads as TGTGCCAGCAGCTTGGTCCGTAACTCTAACTATGGCTACACCTTC. This encodes CASSLVRNSNYGYTF.

This clone was seen just once. The chain combines TRBV19 with TRBJ2-1, with 8 bases lining up with TRBD2. Per germline, CDR1 LNHDA and CDR2 SQIVND (reference sequence). Germline trimming cut 7 bases from V and 5 bases from J; bases unmatched to any gene: 10. This CDR3 has 15 amino acids. The CDR3 region is CASTPGGGGHNEQFF. CDR3 coding DNA: TGTGCCAGTACCCCCGGGGGGGGAGGCCACAATGAGCAGTTCTTC.

This chain connects TRBV5-6 to TRBJ1-1; the D is unclear. Germline CDR1 and CDR2: SGHDT and YYEEEE. The V gene lost 2 bases and the J gene lost 0 bases, with 8 bases spanning the gap. This CDR3 contains 14 residues. CDR3 in amino acids: CASSLMSVNTEAFF. CDR3 bases: TGTGCCAGCAGCTTAATGTCGGTGAACACTGAAGCTTTCTTT.